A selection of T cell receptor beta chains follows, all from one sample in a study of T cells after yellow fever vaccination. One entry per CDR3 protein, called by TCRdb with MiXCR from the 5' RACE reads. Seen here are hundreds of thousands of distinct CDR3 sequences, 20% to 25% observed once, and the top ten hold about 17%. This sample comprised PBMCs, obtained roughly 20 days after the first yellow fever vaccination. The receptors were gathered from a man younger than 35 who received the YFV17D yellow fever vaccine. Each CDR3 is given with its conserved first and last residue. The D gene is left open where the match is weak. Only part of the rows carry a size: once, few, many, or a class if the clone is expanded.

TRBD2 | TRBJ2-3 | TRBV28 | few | CASTLGRGKLADTQYF | TGTGCCAGCACCCTGGGGAGGGGAAAATTGGCAGATACGCAGTATTTT
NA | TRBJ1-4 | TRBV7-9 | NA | CASSPQGLATNEKLFF | TGTGCCAGCAGCCCGCAAGGGTTGGCAACTAATGAAAAACTGTTTTTT
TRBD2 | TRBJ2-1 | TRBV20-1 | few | CSASHRGGAGEQFF | TGCAGTGCTAGCCACCGCGGGGGGGCAGGGGAGCAGTTCTTC
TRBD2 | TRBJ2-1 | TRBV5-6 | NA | CASSMRTSGPYNEQFF | TGTGCCAGCAGCATGCGGACTAGCGGGCCTTACAATGAGCAGTTCTTC
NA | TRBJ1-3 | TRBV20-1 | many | CSATDIEFTGNTIYF | TGCAGTGCTACGGACATCGAATTTACTGGAAACACCATATATTTT
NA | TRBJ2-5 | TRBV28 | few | CASSLEDVWETQYF | TGTGCCAGCAGTTTAGAGGATGTTTGGGAGACCCAGTACTTC
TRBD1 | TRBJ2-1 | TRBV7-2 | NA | CASSLDRDRDYEQFF | TGTGCCAGCAGCTTAGATCGGGACAGGGATTATGAGCAGTTCTTC
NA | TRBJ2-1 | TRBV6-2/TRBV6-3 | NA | CASSYRIGGGNEQFF | TGTGCCAGCAGTTACCGGATAGGCGGCGGGAATGAGCAGTTCTTC
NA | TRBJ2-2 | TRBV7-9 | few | CASSRDTENTGELFF | TGTGCCAGCAGCCGTGACACAGAGAACACCGGGGAGCTGTTTTTT
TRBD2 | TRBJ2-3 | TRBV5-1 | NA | CASSFGVAGVYQGTDTQYF | TGCGCCAGCAGCTTCGGGGTAGCGGGGGTGTATCAGGGCACAGATACGCAGTATTTT
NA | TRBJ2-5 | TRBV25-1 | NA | CASSSPRTLSETQYF | TGTGCCAGCAGTAGCCCTCGGACATTGAGCGAGACCCAGTACTTC
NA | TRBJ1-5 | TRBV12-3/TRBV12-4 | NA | CASSLTDLSNQPQHF | TGTGCCAGCAGTTTAACAGACCTTAGCAATCAGCCCCAGCATTTT
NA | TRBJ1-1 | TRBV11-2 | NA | CASSPTMKEAFF | TGTGCCAGCAGCCCGACGATGAAAGAGGCTTTCTTT
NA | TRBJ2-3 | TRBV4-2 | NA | CASSQEWTETDTQYF | TGTGCCAGCAGCCAAGAATGGACGGAGACAGATACGCAGTATTTT
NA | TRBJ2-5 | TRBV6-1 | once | CASSDRLYQETQYF | TGTGCCAGCAGTGACCGACTATACCAAGAGACCCAGTACTTC
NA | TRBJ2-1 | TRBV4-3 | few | CASSQDYVWVGGTYNEQFF | TGCGCCAGCAGCCAAGATTACGTTTGGGTCGGGGGCACCTACAATGAGCAGTTCTTC
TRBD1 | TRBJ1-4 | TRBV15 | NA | CATSRDDGQGANEKLFF | TGTGCCACCAGCAGAGATGACGGGCAGGGGGCGAATGAAAAACTGTTTTTT
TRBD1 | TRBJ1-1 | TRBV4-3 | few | CASSQDLTGTGSGTQAFF | TGCGCCAGCAGCCAAGATCTCACCGGGACAGGGTCCGGGACGCAAGCTTTCTTT
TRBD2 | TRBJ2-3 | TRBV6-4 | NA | CASSDSGGAPDTQYF | TGTGCCAGCAGTGACTCCGGGGGGGCCCCAGATACGCAGTATTTT
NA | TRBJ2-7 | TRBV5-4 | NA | CASSTRGGSYEQYF | TGTGCCAGCAGCACAAGGGGGGGCTCCTACGAGCAGTACTTC
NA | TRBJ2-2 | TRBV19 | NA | CASIPYPGKLDTGELFF | TGTGCCAGTATCCCCTACCCCGGGAAGCTGGACACCGGGGAGCTGTTTTTT
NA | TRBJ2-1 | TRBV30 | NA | CAWSRTRGQFF | TGTGCCTGGAGTCGAACGAGGGGGCAGTTCTTC
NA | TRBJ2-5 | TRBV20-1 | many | CSVWGEEETQYF | TGCAGTGTTTGGGGGGAAGAAGAGACCCAGTACTTC
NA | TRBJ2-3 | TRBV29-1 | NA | CSVLTGTDTQYF | TGCAGCGTCCTTACAGGGACAGATACGCAGTATTTT
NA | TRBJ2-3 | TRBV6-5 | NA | CASSYSFRGGDTQYF | TGTGCCAGCAGCTATTCTTTCAGGGGAGGTGATACGCAGTATTTT
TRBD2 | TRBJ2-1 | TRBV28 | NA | CASSVTSGGAYEQFF | TGTGCCAGCAGCGTGACTAGCGGGGGGGCCTATGAGCAGTTCTTC
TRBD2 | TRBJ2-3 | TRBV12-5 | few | CASGLAGGTDTQYF | TGTGCTAGTGGTCTAGCGGGGGGGACAGATACGCAGTATTTT
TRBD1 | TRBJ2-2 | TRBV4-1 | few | CASSQVATGEYAGELFF | TGCGCCAGCAGCCAAGTCGCGACAGGGGAGTACGCCGGGGAGCTGTTTTTT
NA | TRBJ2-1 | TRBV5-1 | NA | CASSLAQGGVYNEQFF | TGCGCCAGCAGCTTGGCACAGGGCGGGGTCTACAATGAGCAGTTCTTC
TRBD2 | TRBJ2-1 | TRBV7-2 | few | CASSLVGTSGGPEQFF | TGTGCCAGCAGCTTAGTGGGGACTAGCGGGGGGCCGGAGCAGTTCTTC
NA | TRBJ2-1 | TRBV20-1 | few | CSAREAGPKSEQFF | TGCAGTGCTAGAGAGGCGGGGCCAAAGAGTGAGCAGTTCTTC
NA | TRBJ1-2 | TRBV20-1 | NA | CSAAGHRGHYGYTF | TGCAGTGCTGCTGGACATCGAGGGCACTATGGCTACACCTTC
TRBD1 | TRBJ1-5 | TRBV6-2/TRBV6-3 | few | CASSQVSGGRQPQHF | TGTGCCAGCAGCCAAGTCTCAGGGGGTCGACAGCCCCAGCATTTT
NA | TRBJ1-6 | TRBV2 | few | CASRDGRSSYNSPLHF | TGTGCCAGCAGGGACGGACGGAGCTCCTATAATTCACCCCTCCACTTT
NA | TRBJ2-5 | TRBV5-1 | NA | CASSPGMQKQQTQYF | TGCGCCAGCAGCCCCGGAATGCAGAAGCAACAGACCCAGTACTTC
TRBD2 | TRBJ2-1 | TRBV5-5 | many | CASSFLAGGPEFF | TGTGCCAGCAGCTTTCTTGCGGGGGGGCCGGAGTTCTTC
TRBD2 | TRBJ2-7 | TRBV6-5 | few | CASSYQPPGGPYEQYF | TGTGCCAGCAGTTATCAACCCCCGGGGGGGCCCTACGAGCAGTACTTC
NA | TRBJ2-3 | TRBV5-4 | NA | CASSTPGRSTDTQYF | TGTGCCAGCAGCACCCCGGGACGTAGCACAGATACGCAGTATTTT
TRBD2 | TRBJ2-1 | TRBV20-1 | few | CSAPTGLAGIGEQFF | TGCAGTGCTCCAACTGGACTAGCGGGGATTGGTGAGCAGTTCTTC
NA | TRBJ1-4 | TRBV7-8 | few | CASGPRTGTNEKLFF | TGTGCCAGCGGCCCCAGGACGGGAACTAATGAAAAACTGTTTTTT
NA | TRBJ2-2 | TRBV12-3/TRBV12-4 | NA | CASSLEDSGRELFF | TGTGCCAGCAGTTTAGAGGACTCAGGGCGGGAGCTGTTTTTT
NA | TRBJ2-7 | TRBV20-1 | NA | CSASSSTYEQYF | TGCAGTGCTAGTTCATCGACCTACGAGCAGTACTTC
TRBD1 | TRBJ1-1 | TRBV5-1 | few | CASSWTGPTEAFF | TGCGCCAGCAGCTGGACAGGGCCCACTGAAGCTTTCTTT
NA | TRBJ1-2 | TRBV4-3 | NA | CASSHFGPGTTDYGYTF | TGCGCCAGCAGCCACTTTGGGCCAGGGACAACCGACTATGGCTACACCTTC
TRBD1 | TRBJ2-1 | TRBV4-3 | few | CASSQDRTGQGSNEQFF | TGCGCCAGCAGCCAAGACCGCACGGGACAGGGTTCCAATGAGCAGTTCTTC
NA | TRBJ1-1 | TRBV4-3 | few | CASSQDWTLGTEAFF | TGCGCCAGCAGCCAAGATTGGACCCTGGGTACTGAAGCTTTCTTT
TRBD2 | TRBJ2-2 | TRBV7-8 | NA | CASSQGGTSGVTGELFF | TGTGCCAGCAGCCAAGGGGGGACTAGCGGGGTAACCGGGGAGCTGTTTTTT
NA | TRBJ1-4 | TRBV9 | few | CASSVGQFNEKLFF | TGTGCCAGCAGCGTAGGGCAGTTTAATGAAAAACTGTTTTTT
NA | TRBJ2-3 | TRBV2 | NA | CASSARVDSTDTQYF | TGTGCCAGCAGCGCCAGAGTCGATAGCACAGATACGCAGTATTTT
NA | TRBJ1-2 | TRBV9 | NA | CASSVDRISGAQGYTF | TGTGCCAGCAGCGTTGACCGAATTTCAGGGGCGCAAGGCTACACCTTC
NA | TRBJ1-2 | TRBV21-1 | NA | CASSGPGPAGYGYTF | TGTGCCAGCAGCGGCCCGGGGCCGGCGGGCTATGGCTACACCTTC
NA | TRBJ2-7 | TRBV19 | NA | CASRSRGGYSYEQYF | TGTGCCAGCCGATCCCGAGGGGGGTACTCTTACGAGCAGTACTTC
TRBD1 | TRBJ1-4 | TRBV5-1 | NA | CASSLLSRGQNNEKLFF | TGCGCCAGCAGCTTGTTAAGCAGGGGACAGAATAATGAAAAACTGTTTTTT
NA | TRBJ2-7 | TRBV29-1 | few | CSVEYQGDEQYF | TGCAGCGTTGAGTACCAGGGTGACGAGCAGTACTTC